The rows below give T cell receptor beta chains drawn from one sample of a study of T cells in Graves' hyperthyroidism and ophthalmopathy. TCRdb analysed the multiplex PCR reads with MiXCR anew, one entry per CDR3 protein. The sample lists more than 500,000 distinct CDR3 sequences, around 45% occurring once. Sequencing was carried out using peripheral blood or thyroid tissue (not recorded which). Receptor source: an adult woman with Graves' disease, either hyperthyroidism or ophthalmopathy (not recorded which). CDR3s include the opening cysteine and the closing phenylalanine or tryptophan. D genes are given only for firm matches. The size entry is marked missing in some rows and otherwise reads once, few, many or a size class.

J: TRBJ1-1; D: NA; V: TRBV12-3/TRBV12-4; size: many; DNA: TGTGCCAGCAGTTCTAAGGGATCGAACACTGAAGCTTTCTTT; CDR3: CASSSKGSNTEAFF
J: TRBJ2-7; D: TRBD1; V: TRBV4-1; size: many; DNA: TGCGCCAGCAGCCAAGAGGGGACAGGTACCTACGAGCAGTACTTC; CDR3: CASSQEGTGTYEQYF
J: TRBJ1-1; D: TRBD1; V: TRBV10-3; size: few; DNA: TGTGCCATCAGTGACCCTCGACAGGGGTGCGTCACTGAAACTTTCTTT; CDR3: CAISDPRQGCVTETFF
J: TRBJ2-3; D: TRBD1; V: TRBV7-9; size: NA; DNA: TGTGCCAGCAGCGGAGGGACAGGGTGGGACGATACGCAGTATTTT; CDR3: CASSGGTGWDDTQYF
J: TRBJ1-3; D: TRBD1; V: TRBV6-5; size: NA; DNA: TGTGCCAGCAGTCCCGGGACAGGGGGCTCTTACACCATATATTTT; CDR3: CASSPGTGGSYTIYF
J: TRBJ1-1; D: NA; V: TRBV5-1; size: many; DNA: TGCGCCAGCGCGTCTTACAGGTTGAACACTGAAGCTTTCTTT; CDR3: CASASYRLNTEAFF
J: TRBJ2-2; D: NA; V: TRBV7-7; size: many; DNA: TGTGCTAGCAGCCGGGGCCTCACCGGGGAGCTGTTTTTT; CDR3: CASSRGLTGELFF
J: TRBJ2-7; D: NA; V: TRBV7-8; size: many; DNA: TGTGCCAGCAGCTTAACGGTTAGCGTCTACGAGCAGTACTTC; CDR3: CASSLTVSVYEQYF
J: TRBJ1-1; D: TRBD1; V: TRBV7-2; size: many; DNA: TGTGCCAGCAGCCCCCAGGGGGGATACACTGAAGCTTTCTTT; CDR3: CASSPQGGYTEAFF
J: TRBJ2-5; D: TRBD1; V: TRBV7-3; size: few; DNA: TGTGCCAGCAGCTTAACCAGAGACAGGGGCCAAGAGACCCAGTACTTC; CDR3: CASSLTRDRGQETQYF
J: TRBJ1-6; D: TRBD1; V: TRBV6-5; size: NA; DNA: TGTGCCAGCACGTCGGACAGGGAAGCTTCACCCCTCCACTTT; CDR3: CASTSDREASPLHF
J: TRBJ1-1; D: NA; V: TRBV6-5; size: many; DNA: TGTGCCAGCAACCGGGTGACGTTCGCGAACACTGAAGCTTTCTTT; CDR3: CASNRVTFANTEAFF
J: TRBJ2-2; D: NA; V: TRBV12-3/TRBV12-4; size: many; DNA: TGTGCCAGCAGCTCCTGGGCAGGCCTGACCGGGGAGCTGTTTTTT; CDR3: CASSSWAGLTGELFF
J: TRBJ2-5; D: NA; V: TRBV24-1; size: many; DNA: TGTGCCACCGAGGGTGCATCGGAGACCCAGTACTTC; CDR3: CATEGASETQYF
J: TRBJ1-2; D: NA; V: TRBV29-1; size: NA; DNA: TGCAGCGTCGGGGGAGCTAACTATGGCTACACCTTC; CDR3: CSVGGANYGYTF
J: TRBJ2-7; D: TRBD1; V: TRBV5-5; size: many; DNA: TGTGCCAGCAGGTTCCGGGACAGGGTGTACGAGCAGTACTTC; CDR3: CASRFRDRVYEQYF
J: TRBJ2-7; D: NA; V: TRBV5-1; size: many; DNA: TGCGCCAGCAGCTTGGTGTCTACCTACGAGCAGTACTTC; CDR3: CASSLVSTYEQYF
J: TRBJ1-4; D: TRBD1; V: TRBV11-2; size: NA; DNA: TGTGCCAGCAGCGGCCGACAGGGGGGAAAACTGTTTTTT; CDR3: CASSGRQGGKLFF
J: TRBJ1-5; D: NA; V: TRBV13; size: many; DNA: TGTGCCACCTCAGAGGGGGGTAGAAATCAGCCCCAGCATTTT; CDR3: CATSEGGRNQPQHF
J: TRBJ1-4; D: TRBD1; V: TRBV10-3; size: NA; DNA: TGTGCCATCAGGCCCGGGACAGGGAATCAAAAACTGTTTTTT; CDR3: CAIRPGTGNQKLFF
J: TRBJ2-5; D: NA; V: TRBV7-3; size: many; DNA: TGTGCCAGCAGCTTAGCGGCTGATGAAGAGACCCAGTACTTC; CDR3: CASSLAADEETQYF
J: TRBJ2-2; D: NA; V: TRBV9; size: few; DNA: TGTGCCAGCAGCGTAGTCAGGGACACCGGGGAGCTGTTTTTT; CDR3: CASSVVRDTGELFF
J: TRBJ2-2; D: NA; V: TRBV11-2; size: NA; DNA: TGTGCCAGCAGCTTAACGGGGGGCGCGAACACCGGGGAGCTGTTTTTT; CDR3: CASSLTGGANTGELFF
J: TRBJ1-4; D: NA; V: TRBV25-1; size: few; DNA: TGTGCCAGCAGTCTGGCAGGGACGGATGAAAAACTGTTTTTT; CDR3: CASSLAGTDEKLFF
J: TRBJ1-6; D: NA; V: TRBV20-1; size: few; DNA: TGCAGTGCGATCTTCTTTAACGGGGTTGGAGGCTCCTATAATTCACCCCTCCACTTT; CDR3: CSAIFFNGVGGSYNSPLHF
J: TRBJ2-2; D: NA; V: TRBV2; size: few; DNA: TGTGCCAGCAACGAAATCTCCGGGGAGCTGTTTTTT; CDR3: CASNEISGELFF
J: TRBJ1-2; D: NA; V: TRBV15; size: NA; DNA: TGTGCCACCAGCAGAGCCCCTGGGGGTGGCTACACCTTC; CDR3: CATSRAPGGGYTF
J: TRBJ2-7; D: TRBD1; V: TRBV25-1; size: NA; DNA: TGTGCCAGCAGTGAATTCGTGACAGGGGACAACGAGCAGTACTTC; CDR3: CASSEFVTGDNEQYF
J: TRBJ2-7; D: NA; V: TRBV7-2; size: NA; DNA: TGTGCCAGCAGCCTAGAGGGCGGGCTACTAGCCTCCTACGAGCAGTACTTC; CDR3: CASSLEGGLLASYEQYF
J: TRBJ2-2; D: NA; V: TRBV6-4; size: many; DNA: TGTGCCAGCAGTGAAGAGTTCACCGGGGAGCTGTTTTTT; CDR3: CASSEEFTGELFF
J: TRBJ2-5; D: TRBD2; V: TRBV7-9; size: NA; DNA: TGTGCCAGCAGCATTAGCGGGCCCCAAGAGACCCAGTACTTC; CDR3: CASSISGPQETQYF
J: TRBJ1-5; D: NA; V: TRBV6-5; size: many; DNA: TGTGCCAGCAGTTACCTCTCAGCTAATAGCAATCAGCCCCAGCATTTT; CDR3: CASSYLSANSNQPQHF
J: TRBJ1-2; D: TRBD1; V: TRBV28; size: many; DNA: TGTGCCACCCCGGGGACAGCCTTGACTGGCTACACCTTC; CDR3: CATPGTALTGYTF
J: TRBJ1-1; D: NA; V: TRBV2; size: once; DNA: TGTGCCAGCAGACCAAACAGGACAGTCACTGAAGCTTTCTTT; CDR3: CASRPNRTVTEAFF
J: TRBJ2-7; D: TRBD2; V: TRBV7-2; size: NA; DNA: TGTGCCAGCAGCTTGGGGGGGGGACGAGGGGAGCAGTACTTC; CDR3: CASSLGGGRGEQYF
J: TRBJ2-5; D: NA; V: TRBV29-1; size: NA; DNA: TGCAGCGTTGGGGGCAGGGAAGAGACCCAGTACTTC; CDR3: CSVGGREETQYF
J: TRBJ2-2; D: TRBD1; V: TRBV2; size: NA; DNA: TGTGCCAGCAGGTTGACAGGGGGAGACACCGGGGAGCTGTCTTGG; CDR3: CASRLTGGDTGELSW
J: TRBJ1-4; D: NA; V: TRBV11-2; size: NA; DNA: TGTGTCAGCAGCTTAGGGGAAAAACTGTTTTTT; CDR3: CVSSLGEKLFF
J: TRBJ2-2; D: TRBD1; V: TRBV15; size: NA; DNA: TGTGCCACCAGCAAGGACAGGGGGAGTGGGACCGGGGAGCTGTTTTTT; CDR3: CATSKDRGSGTGELFF
J: TRBJ2-5; D: NA; V: TRBV7-2; size: NA; DNA: TGTGCCAGCAGAGGGACGTCTCAGACCCAGTACTTC; CDR3: CASRGTSQTQYF